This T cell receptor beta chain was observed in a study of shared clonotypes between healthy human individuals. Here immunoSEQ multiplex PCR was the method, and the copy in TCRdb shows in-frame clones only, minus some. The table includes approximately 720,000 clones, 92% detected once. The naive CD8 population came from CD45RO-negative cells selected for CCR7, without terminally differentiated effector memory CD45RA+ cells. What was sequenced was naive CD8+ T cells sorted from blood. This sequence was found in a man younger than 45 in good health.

The DNA for the CDR3 is TGCGCCAGCCGCATCGGACGGGGAGTTCCGGCTGGGGCCAACGTCCTGACTTTC. It encodes CASRIGRGVPAGANVLTF. This chain uses TRBV23-1 with TRBJ2-6, with D tentatively TRBD2 (5 bases). Being an ORF, TRBV23-1 has a function that is uncertain. Trimming stripped 8 bases from V and 2 bases from J, with 22 bases between. The CDR3 is 18 residues long.